Listed below are T cell receptor beta chains from one sample, sequenced in a study of control samples from healthy donors and cancer patients. Profiling relied on immunoSEQ multiplex PCR, and the TCRdb table lists in-frame clones only, not all of them. This repertoire shows some 130,000 clones, 75% to 95% found once; its top ten account for approximately 2.7%. The sample was blood. Receptors originate from a man aged 18 to 30 in good health. The CDR3 runs from the conserved cysteine through the conserved F or W. The order of the fields is V gene, D gene, clone size, J gene, CDR3 DNA, CDR3 protein. A D gene is named only where the DNA matches it firmly. The size of a clone is reported for some rows only, either as once, few or many, or as a class for expanded clones.

>TRBV12-3/TRBV12-4|.|.|TRBJ2-7
TGTGCCAGCAGTTTGGGACTTCGAGAGCAGTACTTC
CASSLGLREQYF
>TRBV28|.|.|TRBJ1-5
TGTGCCAGCAGTTTGGGGGCGTGGGGTGGCAATCAGCCCCAGCATTTT
CASSLGAWGGNQPQHF
>TRBV2|.|.|TRBJ1-4
TGTGCCAGCAGTGACCAGGGGACGTATGAAAAACTGTTTTTT
CASSDQGTYEKLFF
>TRBV10-1|TRBD2|once|TRBJ2-3
TGCGCCAGCAGTGAGTCGGTGGGGTGGACTAGCGGGAGCCAAGGGACAGATACGCAGTATTTT
CASSESVGWTSGSQGTDTQYF
>TRBV9|TRBD2|.|TRBJ2-1
TGTGCCAGCAGCGGGTTAGCGGGAGGGCCGTTGAGTGACAATGAGCAGTTCTTC
CASSGLAGGPLSDNEQFF
>TRBV7-8|TRBD1|once|TRBJ1-1
TGTGCCAGCAGCGACAGGACAGGGGCTATTATGAACACTGAAGCTTTCTTT
CASSDRTGAIMNTEAFF
>TRBV5-1|.|.|TRBJ2-7
TGCGCCAGCAGCTTGGGGTTTTTACGTGCCCCGCAGTACTTC
CASSLGFLRAPQYF
>TRBV7-2|.|.|TRBJ1-5
TGTGCCAGCAGCTTCGGGGGCTCTTTGGGTCAGCCCCAGCATTTT
CASSFGGSLGQPQHF
>TRBV7-3|TRBD1|.|TRBJ1-2
TGTGCCAGCAGCTCCGACGCGGGACAGCTCTATGGCTACACCTTC
CASSSDAGQLYGYTF
>TRBV30|TRBD2|.|TRBJ2-1
TGTGCCTGGAGTTCAAGGGCGGGGGTGCAGTTCTTC
CAWSSRAGVQFF
>TRBV7-9|TRBD1|few|TRBJ2-6
TGTGCCAGCAGCCTACTCCGGGACAGGCCCAACGTCCTGACTTTC
CASSLLRDRPNVLTF
>TRBV7-9|.|.|TRBJ2-2
TGTGCCAGCAGCTTTAAGGGTACGCACACCGGGGAGCTGTTTTTT
CASSFKGTHTGELFF
>TRBV25-1|.|.|TRBJ1-1
TGTGCCAGCAGACTAGGACCTGAAGCTTTCTTT
CASRLGPEAFF
>TRBV24-1|TRBD1|once|TRBJ1-1
TGTGCCACCCAAGGGGGCGGAGACACTGAAGCTTTCTTT
CATQGGGDTEAFF
>TRBV7-2|TRBD2|.|TRBJ2-3
TGTGCCAGCAGCTTAGTCGGCGGGGGGGCCGGGGCAGATACGCAGTATTTT
CASSLVGGGAGADTQYF
>TRBV11-2|TRBD1|.|TRBJ2-3
TGTGCCAGCAGATCGACAGGGGACTTCACAGATACGCAGTATTTT
CASRSTGDFTDTQYF
>TRBV5-4|TRBD1|.|TRBJ1-2
TGTGCCAGCAGCTTAGGGGGACAGGGATATGGCTACACCTTC
CASSLGGQGYGYTF
>TRBV7-2|.|once|TRBJ2-7
TGTGCCAGCAGTCGCCCGGACTCCTACGAGCAGTACTTC
CASSRPDSYEQYF
>TRBV27|.|.|TRBJ1-4
TGTGCCAGCAGTTTAGTAGCGACTAATGAAAAACTGTTTTTT
CASSLVATNEKLFF
>TRBV27|TRBD1|once|TRBJ1-2
TGTGCCACCTCCTCTGGGACAGCGATGTATGGCTACACCTTC
CATSSGTAMYGYTF
>TRBV7-2|TRBD1|few|TRBJ2-7
TGTGCCAGCAGCTTAGATGTCGACAGGGGGCAGTACTTC
CASSLDVDRGQYF
>TRBV5-1|TRBD2|.|TRBJ2-1
TGCGCCAGCAGCTTGGATCGGGGGGGCTCCTACAATGAGCAGTTCTTC
CASSLDRGGSYNEQFF
>TRBV24-1|TRBD2|.|TRBJ2-2
TGTGCCACCAGTGATTTTTCCGGGGGGGGAACCGGGGAGCTGTTTTTT
CATSDFSGGGTGELFF
>TRBV6-1|.|few|TRBJ1-6
TGTGCCAGCAGTGAAAGGGATAATTCACCCCTCCACTTT
CASSERDNSPLHF
>TRBV4-1|.|.|TRBJ2-5
TGCGCCAGCAGCCAAGAGGGAAGGGGCAGGGGAGGGACCCAGTACTTC
CASSQEGRGRGGTQYF
>TRBV6-2/TRBV6-3|.|.|TRBJ2-7
TGTGCCAGCAGCCGAGGGGAACGCGAGCAGTACTTC
CASSRGEREQYF
>TRBV28|.|.|TRBJ2-7
TGTGCCAGCAGTTTATATGGTTTTGTTTACGAGCAGTACTTC
CASSLYGFVYEQYF
>TRBV7-2|TRBD2|.|TRBJ2-1
TGTGCCAGCAGCTTAGCCAGCAGCGGGGGTTACAATGAGCAGTTCTTC
CASSLASSGGYNEQFF
>TRBV6-5|.|.|TRBJ1-2
TGTGCCAGCAGTTCGGGGCCTACCTCCTATGGCTACACCTTC
CASSSGPTSYGYTF
>TRBV18|.|few|TRBJ2-5
TGTGCCAGCTCACCAACGGTCCAAGAGACCCAGTACTTC
CASSPTVQETQYF
>TRBV6-6|TRBD2|.|TRBJ2-7
TGTGCCAGCAGTTACGGTCCTAGCGGGGCGCACTACGAGCAGTACTTC
CASSYGPSGAHYEQYF
>TRBV6-5|.|.|TRBJ2-5
TGTGCCACGGGCTGGGGGGAAGAGACCCAGTACTTC
CATGWGEETQYF
>TRBV12-5|.|.|TRBJ2-2
TGTGCTAGTGGACAGGGGACTGACACCGGGGAGCTGTTTTTT
CASGQGTDTGELFF
>TRBV6-5|.|.|TRBJ2-1
TGTGCCAGCAGTTCTCCCGGGAACTCCTACAATGAGCAGTTCTTC
CASSSPGNSYNEQFF
>TRBV5-1|TRBD1|.|TRBJ1-4
TGCGCCAGCAGCTGGGGACAGGGGCCAACTAATGAAAAACTGTTTTTT
CASSWGQGPTNEKLFF
>TRBV25-1|.|.|TRBJ1-5
TGTGCCAGCAGTGAATCGGACAATCAGCCCCAGCATTTT
CASSESDNQPQHF
>TRBV2|.|.|TRBJ1-3
TGTGCCAGCACCGGGGGCGCCGGAAACACCATATATTTT
CASTGGAGNTIYF
>TRBV25-1|TRBD1|.|TRBJ2-1
TGTGCCAGCAGGGAGACAGGGGGCAAGGGAGATGAGCAGTTCTTC
CASRETGGKGDEQFF
>TRBV19|.|.|TRBJ2-1
TGTGCCAGTAGTATAGACGATACAGGATTAACCCACAATGAGCAGTTCTTC
CASSIDDTGLTHNEQFF
>TRBV28|TRBD1|.|TRBJ1-4
TGTGCCAGCAAAAGTGGGGGACAGGGGGCGGAAAAACTGTTTTTT
CASKSGGQGAEKLFF
>TRBV18|.|.|TRBJ2-7
TGTGCCAGCTCACCACCTGAACAGGACTACGAGCAGTACTTC
CASSPPEQDYEQYF
>TRBV21-1|.|many|TRBJ1-2
TGTGCCAGCAGCAAAGCGCTTCAAACTAACTATGGCTACACCTTC
CASSKALQTNYGYTF
>TRBV27|TRBD1|.|TRBJ2-1
TGTGCCAGCAGTTTGATGGACAGGGTTTCCCCCCATGAGCAGTTCTTC
CASSLMDRVSPHEQFF
>TRBV20-1|.|.|TRBJ2-7
TGCAGTGCTAGTTTGTACCCCTCCTACGAGCAGTACTTC
CSASLYPSYEQYF
>TRBV5-1|.|.|TRBJ2-2
TGCGCCAGCAGCCCCGAGGGGACCGGGGAGCTGTTTTTT
CASSPEGTGELFF
>TRBV18|.|few|TRBJ1-5
TGTGCCAGCTCAAATAGCAATCAGCCCCAGCATTTT
CASSNSNQPQHF
>TRBV7-6|.|.|TRBJ2-5
TGTGCCAGCAGCTACGGACCCGAAGAGACCCAGTACTTC
CASSYGPEETQYF
>TRBV9|TRBD2|.|TRBJ2-3
TGTGCCAGCAGCGACCGGAGCGGGAGGGGCACAGATACGCAGTATTTT
CASSDRSGRGTDTQYF
>TRBV10-3|.|.|TRBJ2-1
TGTGCCATCAGTGCTAGGGGAGTCGATGAGCAGTTCTTC
CAISARGVDEQFF
>TRBV7-6|.|.|TRBJ2-2
TGTGCCAGCAGCTTAGTGGTCGGGGAGCTGTTTTTT
CASSLVVGELFF
>TRBV27|TRBD1|.|TRBJ2-3
TGTGCCAGCAGTTTAAGGGTGACAGGGGGCATAGATACGCAGTATTTT
CASSLRVTGGIDTQYF
>TRBV7-3|.|.|TRBJ2-1
TGTGCCAGCAGCCTGGCCAGCGCCGACAATGAGCAGTTCTTC
CASSLASADNEQFF
>TRBV5-4|.|.|TRBJ1-6
TGTGCCAGCAGCTCAACCCTCAGGGGATCTCCCCTCCACTTT
CASSSTLRGSPLHF
>TRBV5-5|TRBD2|.|TRBJ2-1
TGTGCCAGCAGCTTCTCTAGCGGGAGTCCCTACAATGAGCAGTTCTTC
CASSFSSGSPYNEQFF